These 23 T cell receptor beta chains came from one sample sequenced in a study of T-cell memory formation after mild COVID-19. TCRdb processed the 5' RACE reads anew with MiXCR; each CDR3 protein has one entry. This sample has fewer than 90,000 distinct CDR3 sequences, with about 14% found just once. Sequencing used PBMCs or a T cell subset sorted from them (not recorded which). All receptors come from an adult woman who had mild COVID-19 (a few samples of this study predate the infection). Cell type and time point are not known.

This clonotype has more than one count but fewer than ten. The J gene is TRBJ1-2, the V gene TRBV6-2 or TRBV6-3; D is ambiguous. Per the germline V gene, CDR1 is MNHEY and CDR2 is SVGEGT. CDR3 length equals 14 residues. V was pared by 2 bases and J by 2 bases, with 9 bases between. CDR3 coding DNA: TGTGCCAGCAGTTACGTGTCGGGGAACTATGGCTACACCTTC. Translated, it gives CASSYVSGNYGYTF.

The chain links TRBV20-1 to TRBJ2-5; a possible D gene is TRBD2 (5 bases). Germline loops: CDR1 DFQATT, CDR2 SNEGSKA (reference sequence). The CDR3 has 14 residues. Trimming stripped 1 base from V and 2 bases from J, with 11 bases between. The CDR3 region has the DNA TGCAGTGCTAGAGTACTAGAATTGCAAGAGACCCAGTACTTC. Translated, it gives CSARVLELQETQYF.

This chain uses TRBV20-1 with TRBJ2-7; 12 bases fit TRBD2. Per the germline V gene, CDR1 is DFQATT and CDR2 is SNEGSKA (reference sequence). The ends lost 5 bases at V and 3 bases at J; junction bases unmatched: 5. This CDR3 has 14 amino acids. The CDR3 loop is CSAQELAGGYEQYF. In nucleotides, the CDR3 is TGCAGTGCTCAGGAACTAGCGGGAGGCTACGAGCAGTACTTC.

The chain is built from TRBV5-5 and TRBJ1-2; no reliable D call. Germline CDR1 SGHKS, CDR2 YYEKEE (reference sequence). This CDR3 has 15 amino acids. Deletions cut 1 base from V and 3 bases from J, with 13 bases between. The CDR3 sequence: CASSLRPVDYYGYTF. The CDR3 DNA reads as TGTGCCAGCAGCTTGCGGCCAGTGGACTACTATGGCTACACCTTC.

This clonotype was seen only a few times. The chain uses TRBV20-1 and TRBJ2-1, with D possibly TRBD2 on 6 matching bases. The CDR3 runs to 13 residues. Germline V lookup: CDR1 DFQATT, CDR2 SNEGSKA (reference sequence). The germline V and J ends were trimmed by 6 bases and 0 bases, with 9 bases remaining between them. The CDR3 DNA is TGCAGTGCACCGGGGGACTCCTACAATGAGCAGTTCTTC. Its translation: CSAPGDSYNEQFF.

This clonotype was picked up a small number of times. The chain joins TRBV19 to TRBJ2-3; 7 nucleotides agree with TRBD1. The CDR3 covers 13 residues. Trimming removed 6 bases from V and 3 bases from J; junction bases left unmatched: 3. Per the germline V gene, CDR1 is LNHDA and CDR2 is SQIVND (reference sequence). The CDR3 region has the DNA TGTGCCAGTAGCACAGGGGCGACAGATACGCAGTATTTT. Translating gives CASSTGATDTQYF.

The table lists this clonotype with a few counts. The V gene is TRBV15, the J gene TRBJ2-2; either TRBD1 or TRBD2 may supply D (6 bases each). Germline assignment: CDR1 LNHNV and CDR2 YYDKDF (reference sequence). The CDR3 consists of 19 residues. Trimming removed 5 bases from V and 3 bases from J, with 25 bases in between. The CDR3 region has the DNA TGTGCCACCAGCGGACCGGAGGGGCGAACAGGGAAGGACACCGGGGAGCTGTTTTTT. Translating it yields CATSGPEGRTGKDTGELFF.

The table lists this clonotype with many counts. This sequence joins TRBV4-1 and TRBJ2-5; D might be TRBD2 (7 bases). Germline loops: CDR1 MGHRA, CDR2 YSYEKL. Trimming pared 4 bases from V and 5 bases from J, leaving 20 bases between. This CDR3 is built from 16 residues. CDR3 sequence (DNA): TGCGCCAGCAGCCCTCGAGTTAGGGGGGAGGGGGAGACCCAGTACTTC. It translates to CASSPRVRGEGETQYF.

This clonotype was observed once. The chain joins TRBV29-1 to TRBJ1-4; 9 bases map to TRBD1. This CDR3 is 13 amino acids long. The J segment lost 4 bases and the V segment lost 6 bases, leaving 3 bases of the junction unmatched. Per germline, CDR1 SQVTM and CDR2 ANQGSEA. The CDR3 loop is CSVRTGVNEKLFF. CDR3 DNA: TGCAGCGTACGGACAGGGGTTAATGAAAAACTGTTTTTT.

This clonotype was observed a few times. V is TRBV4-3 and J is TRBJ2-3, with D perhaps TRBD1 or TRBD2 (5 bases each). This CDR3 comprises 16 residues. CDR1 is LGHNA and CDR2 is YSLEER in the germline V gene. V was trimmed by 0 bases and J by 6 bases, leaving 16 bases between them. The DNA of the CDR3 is TGCGCCAGCAGCCAAGATCTTCGGGGCGTGGGGGATACGCAGTATTTT. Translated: CASSQDLRGVGDTQYF.

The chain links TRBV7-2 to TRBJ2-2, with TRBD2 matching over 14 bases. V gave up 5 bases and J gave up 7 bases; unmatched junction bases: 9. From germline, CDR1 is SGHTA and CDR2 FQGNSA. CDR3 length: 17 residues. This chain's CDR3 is CASSLTSGRAWVGELFF. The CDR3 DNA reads TGTGCCAGCAGCCTGACTAGCGGGAGGGCCTGGGTCGGGGAGCTGTTTTTT.

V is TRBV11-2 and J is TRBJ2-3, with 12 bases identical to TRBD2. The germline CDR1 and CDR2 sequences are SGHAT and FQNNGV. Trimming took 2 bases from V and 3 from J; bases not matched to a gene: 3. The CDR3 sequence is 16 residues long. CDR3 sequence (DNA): TGTGCCAGCAGCTTACCGACTAGCGGGGGAACAGATACGCAGTATTTT. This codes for CASSLPTSGGTDTQYF.

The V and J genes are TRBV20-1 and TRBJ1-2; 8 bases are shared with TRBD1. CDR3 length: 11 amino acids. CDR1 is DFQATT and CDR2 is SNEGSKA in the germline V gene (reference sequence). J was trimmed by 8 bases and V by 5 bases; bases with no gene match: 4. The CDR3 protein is CSASGTGGYTF. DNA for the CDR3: TGCAGTGCTTCCGGGACAGGAGGCTACACCTTC.

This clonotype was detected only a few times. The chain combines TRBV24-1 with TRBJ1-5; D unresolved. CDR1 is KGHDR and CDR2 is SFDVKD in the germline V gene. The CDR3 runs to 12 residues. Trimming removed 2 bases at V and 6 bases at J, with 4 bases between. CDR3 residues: CATSDSGQPQHF. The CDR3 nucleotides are TGTGCCACCAGTGATTCGGGTCAGCCCCAGCATTTT.

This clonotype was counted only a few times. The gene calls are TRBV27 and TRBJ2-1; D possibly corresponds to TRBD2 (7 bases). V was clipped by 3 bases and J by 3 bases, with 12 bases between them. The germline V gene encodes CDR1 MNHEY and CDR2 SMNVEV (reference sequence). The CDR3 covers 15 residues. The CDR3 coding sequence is TGTGCCAGCAGTTTGGCCGGGGGGCTCTACAATGAGCAGTTCTTC. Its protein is CASSLAGGLYNEQFF.

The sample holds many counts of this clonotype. CDR3 protein: CATSRTELDSDYGYTF. DNA for the CDR3: TGTGCCACCAGCAGAACGGAACTGGACAGCGACTATGGCTACACCTTC. The rearrangement links TRBV15 to TRBJ1-2; weak D call: TRBD1 (6 bases). Germline-derived CDR1 and CDR2 are LNHNV and YYDKDF (reference sequence). The CDR3 loop spans 16 amino acids. The V and J ends lost 2 bases and 3 bases respectively, with 16 bases between them.

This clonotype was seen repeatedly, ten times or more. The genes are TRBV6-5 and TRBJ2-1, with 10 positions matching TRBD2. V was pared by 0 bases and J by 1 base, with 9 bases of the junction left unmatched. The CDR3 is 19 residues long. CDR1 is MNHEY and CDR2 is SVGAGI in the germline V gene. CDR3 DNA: TGTGCCAGCAGTTACTCGGCCGGACTAGCGGATACTTCCTACAATGAGCAGTTCTTC. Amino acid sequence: CASSYSAGLADTSYNEQFF.

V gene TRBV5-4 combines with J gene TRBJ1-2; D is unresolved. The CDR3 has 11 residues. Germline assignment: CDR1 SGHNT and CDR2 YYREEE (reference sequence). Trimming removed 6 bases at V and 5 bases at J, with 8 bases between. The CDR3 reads CASTQGYGYTF. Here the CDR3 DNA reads TGTGCCAGCACCCAAGGGTATGGCTACACCTTC.

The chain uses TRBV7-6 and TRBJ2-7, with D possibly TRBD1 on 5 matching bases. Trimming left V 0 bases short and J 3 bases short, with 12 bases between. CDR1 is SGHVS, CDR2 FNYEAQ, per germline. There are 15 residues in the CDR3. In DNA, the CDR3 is TGTGCCAGCAGCTTAGCCCAGGGTGCTAACTACGAGCAGTACTTC. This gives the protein CASSLAQGANYEQYF.

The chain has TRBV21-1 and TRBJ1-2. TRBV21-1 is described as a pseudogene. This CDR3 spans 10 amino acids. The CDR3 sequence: CARNNYGYTF. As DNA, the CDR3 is TGTGCCCGGAATAACTATGGCTACACCTTC.

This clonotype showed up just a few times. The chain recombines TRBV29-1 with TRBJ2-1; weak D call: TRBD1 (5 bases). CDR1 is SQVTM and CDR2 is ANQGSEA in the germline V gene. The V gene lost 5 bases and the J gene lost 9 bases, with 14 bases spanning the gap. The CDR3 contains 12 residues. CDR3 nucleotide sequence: TGCAGCGTTCCACTGCAGGGCACTGAGCAGTTCTTC. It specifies CSVPLQGTEQFF.

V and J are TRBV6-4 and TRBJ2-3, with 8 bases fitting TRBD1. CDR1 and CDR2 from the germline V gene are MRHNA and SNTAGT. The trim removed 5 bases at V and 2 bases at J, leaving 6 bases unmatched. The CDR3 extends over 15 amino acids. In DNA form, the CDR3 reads TGTGCCAGCAGTTCGGGACAGGAAAACACAGATACGCAGTATTTT. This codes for CASSSGQENTDTQYF.

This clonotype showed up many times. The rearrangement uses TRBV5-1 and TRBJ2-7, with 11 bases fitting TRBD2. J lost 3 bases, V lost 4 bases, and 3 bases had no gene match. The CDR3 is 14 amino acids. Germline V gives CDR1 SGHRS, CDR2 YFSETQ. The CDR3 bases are TGCGCCAGCAGCGACGGGACTAGCGGCTACGAGCAGTACTTC. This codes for CASSDGTSGYEQYF.